Below, 3 T cell receptor beta chains from the same sample are listed, as sequenced in a study of cytomegalovirus exposure and HLA in healthy donors. Only in-frame clones appear in the TCRdb table, and some are missing; sequencing was by immunoSEQ multiplex PCR. The table includes some 83,000 clones, about 94% detected once. The sequenced sample was PBMCs. Receptors were obtained from a woman under 30 in good health and CMV-seronegative.

The chain employs TRBV25-1 and TRBJ1-5; unclear D gene. This CDR3 has 14 amino acids. With 3 bases removed from V and 7 bases from J, the gap between germline ends came to 13 bases. Germline loops: CDR1 MGHDK, CDR2 SYGVNS. The CDR3 bases are TGTGCCAGCAGTGATTCAGAAAGCGGGCAGCCCCAGCATTTT. Its translation is CASSDSESGQPQHF.

This clone was picked up one time. The gene calls are TRBV2 and TRBJ1-2, with a tentative D call TRBD1 (6 bases). Trimming stripped 3 bases from V and 4 bases from J, with 9 bases between. CDR3 length equals 13 residues. Per germline, CDR1 SNHLY and CDR2 FYNNEI. The DNA of the CDR3 is TGTGCCAGCAGTGACAGGGGAAGCTATGGCTACACCTTC. This codes for CASSDRGSYGYTF.

This chain uses TRBV30 with TRBJ1-1; D not resolved. Trimming removed 0 bases at V and 3 bases at J, with 11 bases between. The CDR3 is made up of 14 amino acids. CDR1 is GTSNPN and CDR2 is SVGIG in the germline V gene (reference sequence). The DNA for the CDR3 is TGTGCCTGGAGTGTACGAGGTTGGGACACTGAAGCTTTCTTT. Amino acid sequence: CAWSVRGWDTEAFF.